This TCR beta chain was retrieved from a study of T cell repertoires in aging, cancer and after chemotherapy. In regard to this clonotype: Its matching antigen is unknown.

Rearranged V-D-J TRB sequences were amplified with a mixed TRB-A/B primer pool. One entry per CDR3 protein, called by TCRdb with MiXCR from the multiplex PCR reads. Altogether about 2,000 distinct CDR3 sequences are present, around 32% being singletons, with the ten largest covering 10%. Notes on the study in general: Immunological memory after chemotherapy cannot be judged from the repertoire data.

Peripheral blood genomic DNA, not sorted cells or RNA, was the template. The TCR sequence derives from a human donor with a solid tumor. The sample taken for sequencing was blood.

The CDR3 nucleotides read TGTGCCAGCACTAATTGGGAAGGGCTTGAAGCTTTCTTT. It encodes CASTNWEGLEAFF. V is TRBV28 and J is TRBJ1-1; D is unresolved. CDR1 is MDHEN, CDR2 SYDVKM, per germline. This CDR3 has 13 residues. V was pared by 7 bases and J by 7 bases, with 16 bases between.